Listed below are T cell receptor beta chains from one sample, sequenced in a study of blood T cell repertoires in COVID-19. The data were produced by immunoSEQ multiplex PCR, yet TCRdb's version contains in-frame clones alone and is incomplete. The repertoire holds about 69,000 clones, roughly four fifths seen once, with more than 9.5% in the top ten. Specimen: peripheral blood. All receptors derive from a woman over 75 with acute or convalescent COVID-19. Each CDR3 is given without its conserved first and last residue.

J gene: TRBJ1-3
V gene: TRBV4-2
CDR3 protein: ASSQLQGYSGNTIY

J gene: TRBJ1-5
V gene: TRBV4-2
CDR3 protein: ASSQVAGTYNQPQH

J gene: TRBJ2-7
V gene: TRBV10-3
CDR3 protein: AISESLGRAGWEQY

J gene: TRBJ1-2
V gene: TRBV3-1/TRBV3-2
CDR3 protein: ASSQNSLSGYT

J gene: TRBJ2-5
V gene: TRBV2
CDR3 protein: ARREETTQETQY

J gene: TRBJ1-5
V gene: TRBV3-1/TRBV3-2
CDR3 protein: ASSQNSPSYSNQPQH

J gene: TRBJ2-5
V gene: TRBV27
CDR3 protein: ARRINQETQY

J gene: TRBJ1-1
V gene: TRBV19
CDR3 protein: ASSTTGGFGFAF

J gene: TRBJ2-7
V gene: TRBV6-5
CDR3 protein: ASSYSFGGTEQY

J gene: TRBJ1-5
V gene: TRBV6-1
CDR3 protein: ASSDYRGTQPQH

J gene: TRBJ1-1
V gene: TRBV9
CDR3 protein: ASSVGPNTEAF

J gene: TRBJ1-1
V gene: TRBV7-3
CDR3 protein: ASSPQGAGGNTEAF

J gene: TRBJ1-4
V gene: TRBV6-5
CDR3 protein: ASTAPGQPFEKLF

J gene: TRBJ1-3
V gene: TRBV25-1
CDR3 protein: ASSESMDRGNTIY

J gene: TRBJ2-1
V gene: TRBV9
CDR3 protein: ASSVRTGDYNEQF

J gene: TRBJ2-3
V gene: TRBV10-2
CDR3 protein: ASSVNSGFTDTQY

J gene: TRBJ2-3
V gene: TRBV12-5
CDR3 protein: ASGPGTRVTDTQY

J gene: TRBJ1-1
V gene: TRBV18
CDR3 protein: ASSPPNSNTEAF

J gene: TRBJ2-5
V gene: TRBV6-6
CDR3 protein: ASSSPGTIIETQY

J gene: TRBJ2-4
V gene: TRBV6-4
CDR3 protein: ASSETGGTIQY

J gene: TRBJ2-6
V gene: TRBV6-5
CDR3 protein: ASKAAGANVLT

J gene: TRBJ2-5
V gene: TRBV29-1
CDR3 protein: SVLGTSEETQY

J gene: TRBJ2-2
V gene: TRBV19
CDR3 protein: ASSRQENTGELF

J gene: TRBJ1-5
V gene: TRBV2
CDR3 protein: ASSPDTVGYSNQPQH

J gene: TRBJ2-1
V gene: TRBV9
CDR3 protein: ASSVGAGGYNEQF

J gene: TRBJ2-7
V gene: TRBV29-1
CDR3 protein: SVSRQGAGEQY

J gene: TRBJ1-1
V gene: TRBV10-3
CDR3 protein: AISGGDRVATEAF

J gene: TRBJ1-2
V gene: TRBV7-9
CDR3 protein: ASRANLDWDYGYT

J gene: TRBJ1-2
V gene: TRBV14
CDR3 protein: ASSQETGGAFGYT

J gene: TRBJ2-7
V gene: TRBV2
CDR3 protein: ASRQGGGTTVYEQY

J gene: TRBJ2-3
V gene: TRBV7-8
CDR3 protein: ASSLVSGGPTDTQY

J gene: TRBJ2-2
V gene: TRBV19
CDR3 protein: ASSPSWGVTGELF

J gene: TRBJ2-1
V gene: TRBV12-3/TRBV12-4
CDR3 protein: ASRKQGYNEQF

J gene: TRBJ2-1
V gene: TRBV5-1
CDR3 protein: ASSEPGGEQF

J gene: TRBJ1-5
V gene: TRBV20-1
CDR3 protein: SASDRIISNQPQH

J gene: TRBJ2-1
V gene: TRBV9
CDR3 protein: ASSVVLGGVNEQF

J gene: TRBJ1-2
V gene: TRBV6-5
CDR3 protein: ASSRNRGSNYGYT

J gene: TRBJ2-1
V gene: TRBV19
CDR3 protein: ASTVGVANNEQF

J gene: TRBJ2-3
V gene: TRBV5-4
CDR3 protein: ASSPRTRDTDTQY

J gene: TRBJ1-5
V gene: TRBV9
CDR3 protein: ASSERTGGWQPQH

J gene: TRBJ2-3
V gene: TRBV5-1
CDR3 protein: ASSLDGQPSTDTQY

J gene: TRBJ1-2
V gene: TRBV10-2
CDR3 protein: ASSESNRGQGDGYT

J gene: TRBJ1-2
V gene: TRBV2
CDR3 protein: ASSGGQGINYGYT

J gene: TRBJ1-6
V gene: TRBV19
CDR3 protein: ASSMSLGRSSYNSPLH

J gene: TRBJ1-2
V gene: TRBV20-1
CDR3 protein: ATFNYGYT

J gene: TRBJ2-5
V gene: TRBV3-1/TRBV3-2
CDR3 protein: ASSFSSGGASETQY

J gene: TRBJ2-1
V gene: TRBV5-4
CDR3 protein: ASSLGLAGNEQF

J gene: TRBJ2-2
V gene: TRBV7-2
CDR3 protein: ASSHQWNTGELF

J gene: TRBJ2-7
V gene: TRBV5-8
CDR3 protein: ASSFSGSLYEQY

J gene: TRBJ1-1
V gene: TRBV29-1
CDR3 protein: SVEQGEGTEAF

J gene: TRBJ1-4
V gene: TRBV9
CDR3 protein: ASSVRGGELF

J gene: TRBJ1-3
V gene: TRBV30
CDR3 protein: AWFRQGAFGNTIY

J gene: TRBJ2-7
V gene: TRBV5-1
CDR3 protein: ASSFRGIIEQY

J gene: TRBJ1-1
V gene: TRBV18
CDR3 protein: ASSPQETGGREAF